The present TCR beta chain was sequenced within a study of cytotoxic CD8 clonotypes in ibrutinib-treated CLL. Background on the study: The response samples were taken once patients had been treated for a median of about 12 months, range 6 to 36.

This CDR3 is 16 amino acids long. Looked up from germline, CDR1 is PRHDT and CDR2 is FYEKMQ (reference sequence). V gave up 6 bases and J gave up 2 bases; unmatched junction bases: 10. The study's findings and limits: Baseline clonality, higher than in age-matched healthy donors, tracked circulating CD8+ T-cell counts.

To note about this clone: What it binds is unknown.

Measured with immunoSEQ multiplex PCR; TCRdb has only the in-frame clones, and not every one. The data contain some 150,000 clones, 80% of them singletons. The sequencing here drew on PBMCs, taken after 36 months of ibrutinib treatment. This TCR derives from a human donor with chronic lymphocytic leukemia. The genes are TRBV13 and TRBJ2-3, with TRBD2 matching over 8 bases. Written as DNA, the CDR3 is TGTGCCAGCAGTCTAGGGCTAGCGGGCTTCACAGATACGCAGTATTTT. Amino acid sequence: CASSLGLAGFTDTQYF.